These T cell receptor beta chains were read from a single sample in a study of OX40 agonist ivuxolimab in advanced cancers. Clones were sequenced by immunoSEQ multiplex PCR, and TCRdb holds only the in-frame ones, with some missing. The data hold about 73,000 clones, with roughly 90% observed a single time. This material consisted of CD4+ or CD8+ T cells sorted from blood, taken in a trial of the OX40 agonist ivuxolimab. The origin of the receptors is an adult with an advanced solid tumor such as melanoma, head and neck, liver or kidney cancer. Each CDR3 is given with its conserved first and last residue. Each record gives: V gene, clone size, CDR3 length, J gene, D gene, CDR3 protein, CDR3 DNA. The D gene is left open where the match is weak. Rows give clone size only sometimes, using once, few, many, or a class for an expanded clone.

>TRBV14|NA|18|TRBJ2-6|NA
CASSQAKFGSSGANVLTF
TGTGCCAGCAGCCAGGCCAAATTTGGGAGCTCTGGGGCCAACGTCCTGACTTTC
>TRBV5-1|NA|15|TRBJ1-2|TRBD1
CASSLGDRGHYGYTF
TGCGCCAGCAGCTTGGGGGACAGGGGGCACTATGGCTACACCTTC
>TRBV29-1|NA|14|TRBJ1-4|NA
CSVASYRDQEKLFF
TGCAGCGTTGCCTCGTACCGGGACCAAGAAAAACTGTTTTTT
>TRBV27|NA|14|TRBJ2-5|NA
CASRGMGTGETQYF
TGTGCCAGCAGGGGAATGGGGACTGGAGAGACCCAGTACTTC
>TRBV7-9|NA|15|TRBJ2-1|NA
CASSRREWSYNEQFF
TGTGCCAGCAGCCGACGGGAGTGGTCCTACAATGAGCAGTTCTTC
>TRBV28|NA|15|TRBJ1-4|NA
CASSLSGLSNEKLFF
TGTGCCAGCAGCCTGTCCGGACTCTCTAATGAAAAACTGTTTTTT
>TRBV5-1|NA|15|TRBJ2-1|TRBD2
CASSLGAGGSNEQFF
TGCGCCAGCAGCTTGGGCGCGGGGGGAAGTAATGAGCAGTTCTTC
>TRBV5-1|NA|13|TRBJ2-5|NA
CASSSTVGETQYF
TGCGCCAGCAGCTCGACGGTAGGGGAGACCCAGTACTTC
>TRBV29-1|NA|14|TRBJ2-1|TRBD2
CSVQSGGRYNEQFF
TGCAGCGTTCAAAGCGGGGGCCGTTACAATGAGCAGTTCTTC
>TRBV14|NA|17|TRBJ2-1|NA
CASSQERMMSPYNEQFF
TGTGCCAGCAGCCAAGAGAGGATGATGAGCCCATACAATGAGCAGTTCTTC
>TRBV25-1|NA|13|TRBJ2-7|NA
CASSEWMRAEQYF
TGTGCCAGCAGTGAATGGATGAGAGCCGAGCAGTACTTC
>TRBV28|NA|14|TRBJ1-1|NA
CASSSGDGVTEAFF
TGTGCCAGCAGTTCGGGGGACGGGGTGACTGAAGCTTTCTTT
>TRBV2|NA|14|TRBJ1-2|TRBD1
CASRRDRTNYGYTF
TGTGCCAGCCGGCGGGACAGGACGAACTATGGCTACACCTTC
>TRBV4-2|NA|17|TRBJ2-3|TRBD2
CASSQDIQRGRTDTQYF
TGTGCCAGCAGCCAAGATATCCAGCGGGGCCGCACAGATACGCAGTATTTT
>TRBV28|NA|13|TRBJ1-2|TRBD1
CASSSEQGGGYTF
TGTGCCAGCAGTTCCGAACAGGGGGGCGGCTACACCTTC
>TRBV2|NA|14|TRBJ2-7|NA
CASSSGTGTYEQYF
TGTGCCAGCAGTTCCGGGACCGGGACCTACGAGCAGTACTTC
>TRBV18|NA|14|TRBJ1-5|NA
CASSPQGGGQPQHF
TGTGCCAGCTCACCTCAGGGAGGTGGTCAGCCCCAGCATTTT
>TRBV6-5|NA|15|TRBJ1-5|NA
CASSYGGAGNQPQHF
TGTGCCAGCAGTTACGGGGGCGCCGGGAATCAGCCCCAGCATTTT
>TRBV2|NA|12|TRBJ1-2|NA
CASSGLNYGYTF
TGTGCCAGCAGCGGACTTAACTATGGCTACACCTTC
>TRBV27|NA|15|TRBJ2-1|NA
CASLRSRGPYNEQFF
TGTGCCAGCCTCCGGAGCCGCGGGCCGTACAATGAGCAGTTCTTC
>TRBV6-1|NA|13|TRBJ1-3|NA
CASSESSGNTIYF
TGTGCCAGCAGTGAGTCCTCTGGAAACACCATATATTTT
>TRBV19|NA|16|TRBJ2-3|TRBD2
CASSIASGRVADTQYF
TGTGCCAGTAGTATCGCCAGCGGGAGGGTCGCAGATACGCAGTATTTT
>TRBV30|few|16|TRBJ2-6|NA
CAFGATLASGANVLTF
TGTGCCTTCGGGGCCACCTTGGCCTCTGGGGCCAACGTCCTGACTTTC
>TRBV7-5|NA|13|TRBJ2-5|NA
CARSLLGAETQYF
TGTGCCAGAAGCTTACTGGGGGCCGAGACCCAGTACTTC
>TRBV9|NA|14|TRBJ2-5|NA
CASSPQVRVETQYF
TGTGCCAGCAGCCCCCAGGTCCGGGTAGAGACCCAGTACTTC
>TRBV11-2|NA|15|TRBJ2-3|NA
CASSHDREVTYTQYF
TGTGCCAGCAGCCACGACAGGGAGGTCACATATACGCAGTATTTT
>TRBV2|NA|14|TRBJ2-1|NA
CASKREGGYNEQFF
TGTGCCAGCAAAAGGGAGGGGGGTTACAATGAGCAGTTCTTC
>TRBV11-2|NA|15|TRBJ2-1|NA
CASSRWGSSYNEQFF
TGTGCCAGCAGCCGCTGGGGAAGCTCCTACAATGAGCAGTTCTTC
>TRBV7-6|NA|17|TRBJ2-1|TRBD2
CASSLDGTSELYNEQFF
TGTGCCAGCAGCTTAGACGGAACTAGCGAGTTATACAATGAGCAGTTCTTC
>TRBV7-8|NA|16|TRBJ2-7|TRBD1
CASSRSGTGAGYEQYF
TGTGCCAGCAGCCGATCCGGGACAGGGGCTGGCTACGAGCAGTACTTC
>TRBV19|few|14|TRBJ2-1|NA
CASTSFGGGDEQFF
TGTGCCAGTACTAGCTTTGGAGGGGGCGATGAGCAGTTCTTC
>TRBV28|NA|14|TRBJ2-7|NA
CASSTIGGSYEQYF
TGTGCCAGCAGTACCATCGGGGGCTCCTACGAGCAGTACTTC
>TRBV5-6|NA|11|TRBJ2-1|NA
CASSGGVLLIF
TGTGCCAGCAGCGGTGGCGTCCTCCTAATCTTC
>TRBV12-2|NA|14|TRBJ1-2|NA
CASRLGQTNYGYTF
TGTGCAAGTCGCTTGGGACAGACCAACTATGGCTACACCTTC
>TRBV6-5|once|15|TRBJ1-6|NA
CASSYSRFRDSPLHF
TGTGCCAGCAGTTACAGCAGATTCCGTGATTCACCCCTCCACTTT
>TRBV2|NA|11|TRBJ2-3|NA
CASSDQDTQYF
TGTGCCAGCAGTGATCAAGATACGCAGTATTTT
>TRBV19|NA|15|TRBJ2-5|NA
CASSISGVYQETQYF
TGTGCCAGTAGTATATCAGGGGTGTACCAAGAGACCCAGTACTTC
>TRBV6-5|NA|15|TRBJ1-6|NA
CASRGGVGGISPLHF
TGTGCCAGCAGGGGAGGGGTAGGGGGTATTTCACCCCTCCACTTT
>TRBV19|NA|15|TRBJ2-3|NA
CASSPSYSSTDTQYF
TGTGCCAGTAGTCCATCGTACTCTAGCACAGATACGCAGTATTTT
>TRBV11-3|once|15|TRBJ2-2|NA
CASSAQLAGTGELFF
TGTGCCAGCAGCGCGCAACTAGCAGGCACCGGGGAGCTGTTTTTT
>TRBV30|NA|15|TRBJ1-3|NA
CAWGRLGDSGNTIYF
TGTGCCTGGGGTCGTTTGGGAGACTCTGGAAACACCATATATTTT
>TRBV5-1|NA|16|TRBJ1-3|NA
CASSLGQTISGNTIYF
TGCGCCAGCAGCTTGGGACAGACGATCTCTGGAAACACCATATATTTT
>TRBV7-9|NA|15|TRBJ2-1|NA
CASSLWGRTNNEQFF
TGTGCCAGCAGCTTATGGGGAAGGACAAACAATGAGCAGTTCTTC
>TRBV5-5|NA|17|TRBJ1-5|TRBD1
CASSLGPNRGPNQPQHF
TGTGCCAGCAGCTTGGGCCCAAACAGGGGGCCAAATCAGCCCCAGCATTTT
>TRBV6-1|NA|15|TRBJ1-1|NA
CASSLRPGMNTEAFF
TGTGCCAGCAGCCTCCGGCCAGGGATGAACACTGAAGCTTTCTTT
>TRBV2|NA|15|TRBJ1-4|NA
CASSASGGKGEKLFF
TGTGCCAGCAGTGCCTCGGGGGGCAAGGGTGAAAAACTGTTTTTT
>TRBV29-1|NA|12|TRBJ1-5|NA
CSAKYSNQPQHF
TGCAGCGCTAAGTATAGCAATCAGCCCCAGCATTTT
>TRBV30|NA|11|TRBJ1-1|NA
CAGGGFTEAFF
TGTGCCGGCGGGGGGTTTACTGAAGCTTTCTTT
>TRBV4-2|NA|17|TRBJ2-3|TRBD1
CASSQQGAVQGPDTQYF
TGTGCCAGCAGCCAACAGGGGGCTGTACAGGGGCCAGATACGCAGTATTTT
>TRBV30|once|13|TRBJ1-2|NA
CAWYFGSGYGYTF
TGTGCCTGGTACTTCGGTTCAGGCTATGGCTACACCTTC
>TRBV5-1|NA|14|TRBJ2-7|NA
CASSLSVGLREQYF
TGCGCCAGCAGCTTATCAGTGGGCTTGAGGGAGCAGTACTTC
>TRBV6-6|few|15|TRBJ2-6|NA
CASSAGLSGANVLTF
TGTGCCAGCAGTGCGGGCCTCTCTGGGGCCAACGTCCTGACTTTC
>TRBV28|NA|10|TRBJ2-3|NA
CASGTGTQYF
TGTGCCAGCGGGACTGGTACGCAGTATTTT
>TRBV4-1|once|16|TRBJ1-5|NA
CASSPAGTTINQPQHF
TGCGCCAGCAGCCCTGCCGGGACAACAATAAATCAGCCCCAGCATTTT
>TRBV4-2|NA|13|TRBJ2-5|NA
CASSQGEVETQYF
TGTGCCAGCAGCCAAGGGGAAGTAGAGACCCAGTACTTC